This entry concerns a single TCR beta chain. The V end was cut by 3 bases, the J end by 4 bases, with 11 bases between. The V gene's germline CDR1 is SNHLY and CDR2 FYNNEI. The length of the CDR3 is 14 residues. Both TRBC1 and TRBC2 were covered by a beta constant-region primer of two equimolar oligonucleotides. The ligated cDNA underwent four PCR rounds using SP2 and nested alpha and beta constant-region primers. Via MiXCR, TCRdb re-called the UMI-ligation and nested PCR reads, giving one row per CDR3 protein. The sample has 80,000 to 95,000 distinct CDR3 sequences, approximately 10% seen once. The data were obtained in a study of naive and memory T cell subsets.

Sequenced input: naive CD8+ T cells from blood. This TCR came from a human donor in good health. The V gene is TRBV2, the J gene TRBJ2-3; D unresolved. The CDR3 spells CASSDLKAPDTQYF. DNA of the CDR3: TGTGCCAGCAGTGATCTAAAGGCCCCAGATACGCAGTATTTT.